A single sample gave rise to the 20 T cell receptor beta chains below, sequenced in a study of Ad26.COV2.S vaccination and SARS-CoV-2 variants. Treatment here: about 20 received Ad26.COV2.S at low or high dose, single or two shots; a few received placebo; per-sample allocation not given. Day 63 after the first vaccine or placebo injection was the time point for sampling. Method: immunoSEQ multiplex PCR; TCRdb's copy keeps in-frame clones and lacks some. The sample lists around 420,000 clones, around nine tenths occurring once. The starting material was peripheral blood, obtained in a trial of Ad26.COV2.S vaccine versus placebo. Receptor source: a person between 18 and 65 years old who received the Ad26.COV2.S COVID-19 vaccine or a placebo.

The chain has TRBV14 and TRBJ2-1; D is ambiguous. Trimming pared 3 bases from V and 9 bases from J, leaving 12 bases between. The CDR3 totals 13 residues. Germline V gene data show CDR1 as SGHDN and CDR2 as FVKESK. CDR3 sequence (DNA): TGTGCCAGCAGCCAGAACTGGGCTGGTGAGCAGTTCTTC. It encodes CASSQNWAGEQFF. Supplemented by reference TRBV14 and TRBJ2-1, the full variable domain reads EAGVTQFPSHSVIEKGQTVTLRCDPISGHDNLYWYRRVMGKEIKFLLHFVKESKQDESGMPNNRFLAERTGGTYSTLKVQPAELEDSGVYFCASSQNWAGEQFFGPGTRLTVL.

The CDR3 sequence is CASSGPLGPSEQYF. The CDR3 DNA reads as TGTGCCAGCAGCGGCCCCCTGGGCCCATCCGAGCAGTACTTC. This rearrangement joins TRBV7-9 to TRBJ2-7; D is undetermined. Trimming removed 5 bases at V and 6 bases at J, with 17 bases between. Germline CDR1 is SEHNR and CDR2 is FQNEAQ (reference sequence). The CDR3 is 14 amino acids.

This clone was recorded once. Written as DNA, the CDR3 is TGTGCCAGCAGTCCAGGACTAAATGAGCAGTTCTTC. It is translated as CASSPGLNEQFF. V is TRBV12-3 or TRBV12-4 and J is TRBJ2-1; tentatively, D is TRBD2 (6 bases). V lost 5 bases and J lost 7, with 9 bases in between. The CDR3 runs to 12 residues.

The chain combines TRBV6-2 or TRBV6-3 with TRBJ2-7; 7 bases align to TRBD1. This CDR3 has 13 residues. V dropped 4 bases and J dropped 5; count of bases not matched to a gene: 5. From germline, CDR1 is MNHEY and CDR2 SVGEGT. CDR3 residues: CASSSTGSHEQYF. CDR3 coding DNA: TGTGCCAGCAGTTCGACAGGGTCCCACGAGCAGTACTTC.

The chain combines TRBV30 with TRBJ1-3, with a tentative D call TRBD1 (6 bases). The CDR3 sequence is 15 residues long. The germline CDR1 and CDR2 sequences are GTSNPN and SVGIG (reference sequence). Trimming took 1 base from V and 0 from J, leaving 10 bases between them. Written as DNA, the CDR3 is TGTGCCTGGAGTGAGGGGGACTTCTCTGGAAACACCATATATTTT. Translated: CAWSEGDFSGNTIYF.

CDR3 sequence: CASSRDPGTDYNEQFF. In DNA, the CDR3 is TGTGCCAGCAGCCGGGATCCCGGGACAGACTACAATGAGCAGTTCTTC. The chain combines TRBV11-2 with TRBJ2-1; 7 nucleotides agree with TRBD1. The germline CDR1 and CDR2 sequences are SGHAT and FQNNGV. J gave up 3 bases and V 5 bases, and 10 bases lay outside the gene matches. CDR3 length equals 16 residues.

The genes are TRBV20-1 and TRBJ2-6; D unresolved. V lost 3 bases and J lost 0, with 6 bases in between. CDR3 length: 14 amino acids. Germline V lookup: CDR1 DFQATT, CDR2 SNEGSKA (reference sequence). The CDR3 is CSASVSSGANVLTF. CDR3 in DNA: TGCAGTGCTAGTGTTAGCTCTGGGGCCAACGTCCTGACTTTC.

The V gene is TRBV5-6, the J gene TRBJ1-4; D ambiguous. There are 16 residues in the CDR3. V lost 0 bases and J 5 bases, leaving 14 bases between the germline ends. Germline values: CDR1 SGHDT, CDR2 YYEEEE. For the CDR3, the DNA is TGTGCCAGCAGCTTGGCCCGGGGATGGGGAAATGAAAAACTGTTTTTT. Translated, it gives CASSLARGWGNEKLFF.

This clone came up once. The chain has TRBV19 and TRBJ1-2; no reliable D call. Germline V CDR1 and CDR2: LNHDA, SQIVND (reference sequence). This CDR3 comprises 12 residues. Trimming left V 10 bases short and J 1 base short, with 10 bases between. CDR3 nucleotides: TGTGCCACCCCGGACGGTAACTATGGCTACACCTTC. It codes for CATPDGNYGYTF.

This rearrangement joins TRBV5-3 to TRBJ1-2, with D possibly matching TRBD1 (5 bases). TRBV5-3 is treated as an ORF (open reading frame) with a function not yet certain. This CDR3 is 13 amino acids long. The CDR3 DNA sequence: TGTGGCGGGGGAGGGGCGGGTAACTATGGCTACACCTTC. It is translated as CGGGGAGNYGYTF.

This sequence joins TRBV5-1 and TRBJ2-3; 9 positions match TRBD2. Germline CDR1 is SGHRS and CDR2 is YFSETQ. Trimming took 3 bases from V and 0 from J; bases not matched to a gene: 8. The CDR3 spans 17 residues. CDR3 protein: CASSSLDAGGSTDTQYF. For the CDR3, the DNA is TGCGCCAGCAGCTCCCTAGATGCGGGGGGGAGCACAGATACGCAGTATTTT. Full variable domain (remainder filled in from reference TRBV5-1 and TRBJ2-3): KAGVTQTPRYLIKTRGQQVTLSCSPISGHRSVSWYQQTPGQGLQFLFEYFSETQRNKGNFPGRFSGRQFSNSRSEMNVSTLELGDSALYLCASSSLDAGGSTDTQYFGPGTRLTVL.

For the CDR3, the DNA is TGTGCCAGCAGGAAACAGGGGGCCGCCGGGGAGCTGTTTTTT. This gives the protein CASRKQGAAGELFF. The chain joins TRBV6-5 to TRBJ2-2; 9 bases are shared with TRBD1. The length of the CDR3 is 14 residues. Germline V gene data show CDR1 as MNHEY and CDR2 as SVGAGI. J lost 6 bases, V lost 6 bases, and 5 bases had no gene match.

This chain connects TRBV6-5 to TRBJ1-2; 7 positions agree with TRBD1. V shed 0 bases and J 6 bases; nucleotides not matched to a gene: 4. CDR3 size: 14 residues. Germline CDR1 reads MNHEY; CDR2 reads SVGAGI. CDR3 in DNA: TGTGCCAGCAGTTACTCGAAAAGGGGGCATGGCTACACCTTC. It specifies CASSYSKRGHGYTF.

This sequence joins TRBV27 and TRBJ2-3, with 8 bases aligning to TRBD1. The germline CDR1 and CDR2 sequences are MNHEY and SMNVEV (reference sequence). V shed 2 bases and J 4 bases; nucleotides not matched to a gene: 5. This CDR3 spans 15 amino acids. The CDR3: CASSLRGQGPDTQYF. The CDR3 DNA reads TGTGCCAGCAGTTTACGAGGACAGGGCCCAGATACGCAGTATTTT.

The chain couples TRBV3-1 (or the pseudogene TRBV3-2) to TRBJ2-1; unclear D gene. CDR1 and CDR2 (germline): LGHDT, YNNKEL (reference sequence). The V and J ends lost 6 bases and 8 bases respectively, with 8 bases between them. The CDR3 sequence is 11 residues long. In nucleotides, the CDR3 is TGTGCCAGCAGACTTGGGGATGAGCAGTTCTTC. Translated: CASRLGDEQFF.

The chain employs TRBV7-8 and TRBJ1-5; 8 nucleotides line up with TRBD1. This CDR3 contains 16 residues. Germline CDR1 SGHVS, CDR2 FQNEAQ. The trim removed 7 bases at V and 6 bases at J, leaving 14 bases unmatched. The DNA of the CDR3 is TGTGCCAGCACCACGACACTTGGACAGGGAAGTCAGCCCCAGCATTTT. It translates to CASTTTLGQGSQPQHF.

The CDR3 reads CASTPRLGFAETQYF. CDR3 DNA: TGTGCCAGCACCCCCCGACTAGGGTTCGCAGAGACCCAGTACTTC. The chain employs TRBV9 and TRBJ2-5, with D possibly being TRBD2 (6 bases). The ends were cut back, 6 bases at V and 4 bases at J, with 19 bases in the middle. Germline CDR1 and CDR2: SGDLS and YYNGEE. The CDR3 is 15 residues long.

The chain combines TRBV27 with TRBJ1-5; tentatively, D is TRBD1 (5 bases). The CDR3 loop spans 14 amino acids. V shed 5 bases and J shed 4 bases, with 12 bases lying between them. Germline lookup yields CDR1 MNHEY and CDR2 SMNVEV (reference sequence). DNA of the CDR3: TGTGCCAGCAGTGTCGGGGGGATTAATCAGCCCCAGCATTTT. The encoded protein is CASSVGGINQPQHF.

The chain couples TRBV18 to TRBJ2-3; D possibly uses TRBD1 or TRBD2 (5 bases each). The V and J ends lost 3 bases and 4 bases respectively, with 14 bases between them. The germline V gene has CDR1 KGHSH and CDR2 LQKENI. This CDR3 comprises 15 residues. This CDR3 reads CASSPVFQGPDTQYF. The CDR3 bases are TGTGCCAGCTCACCTGTCTTCCAGGGACCAGATACGCAGTATTTT. The entire variable domain, with the rest obtained from reference TRBV18 and TRBJ2-3, is as follows: NAGVMQNPRHLVRRRGQEARLRCSPMKGHSHVYWYRQLPEEGLKFMVYLQKENIIDESGMPKERFSAEFPKEGPSILRIQQVVRGDSAAYFCASSPVFQGPDTQYFGPGTRLTVL.

As for this clone: Different DNA sequences within this sample yield the same CDR3. This rearrangement joins TRBV27 to TRBJ2-1; D perhaps matches TRBD2 (6 bases). The germline V gene encodes CDR1 MNHEY and CDR2 SMNVEV (reference sequence). The CDR3 has 11 residues. Trimming took 3 bases from V and 9 from J, leaving 6 bases between them. The DNA of the CDR3 is TGTGCCAGCAGTTTCGGGGGTGAGCAGTTCTTC. It yields the protein CASSFGGEQFF.